Listed here are 22 T cell receptor beta chains from one sample, sequenced in a study of sequential checkpoint blockade in melanoma. The table came from immunoSEQ multiplex PCR; TCRdb's copy has only in-frame clones and leaves some out. The sample shows approximately 10,000 clones, about 80% of them seen only once. Stated treatment: randomized to nivolumab then ipilimumab (arm A) or the reverse (arm B). The sequencing here drew on CD8+ T cells sorted from blood (inferred from file names), taken from a patient given nivolumab and ipilimumab in sequence. The receptors here all came from a human donor with melanoma.

This clone was detected only a few times. The chain combines TRBV6-6 with TRBJ1-5; D unclear. Trimming shortened V by 6 bases and J by 2 bases, and 8 bases separated the two germline ends. Germline lookup yields CDR1 MNHNY and CDR2 SVGAGI (reference sequence). The CDR3 runs 13 residues. In DNA form, the CDR3 reads TGTGCCAGCAGCCCCGGGGGCAATCAGCCCCAGCATTTT. The encoded protein is CASSPGGNQPQHF.

J is TRBJ1-1 and V is TRBV7-9, with D hard to call. CDR3 length: 12 residues. Trimming left V 1 base short and J 7 bases short, with 7 bases between. Germline V gives CDR1 SEHNR, CDR2 FQNEAQ (reference sequence). Here the CDR3 DNA reads TGTGCCAGCAGCTTAGGAGCGTTTGAAGCTTTCTTT. It translates to CASSLGAFEAFF.

This sequence joins TRBV4-1 and TRBJ1-3; TRBD1 agrees at 10 bases. This CDR3 is built from 17 residues. Looked up from germline, CDR1 is MGHRA and CDR2 is YSYEKL. The V gene end was trimmed by 2 bases and the J gene end by 6 bases; junction bases not matched to a gene: 10. This CDR3 reads CASSQRWDRGSENTIYF. Written as DNA, the CDR3 is TGCGCCAGCAGCCAAAGATGGGACAGGGGTTCGGAAAACACCATATATTTT.

The gene calls are TRBV19 and TRBJ1-1; D not resolved. The V end lost 8 bases, the J end lost 0 bases, and 10 bases lay between the germline ends. Germline V lookup: CDR1 LNHDA, CDR2 SQIVND (reference sequence). This CDR3 is 13 amino acids long. CDR3 in amino acids: CASAPQMNTEAFF. CDR3 sequence (DNA): TGTGCCAGTGCCCCCCAGATGAACACTGAAGCTTTCTTT.

This clone was seen just once. V usage is TRBV13 and J usage is TRBJ1-6, with no clear D. Germline CDR1 PRHDT, CDR2 FYEKMQ (reference sequence). V was clipped by 6 bases and J by 10 bases, with 16 bases between them. This CDR3 region has 14 residues. This chain's CDR3 is CASRALLSLSPLHF. The CDR3 nucleotides are TGTGCCAGCAGGGCTCTGTTATCTTTATCACCCCTCCACTTT.

The chain joins TRBV9 to TRBJ2-7; 11 bases fit TRBD1. CDR3 length equals 13 residues. Trimming cost V 4 bases and J 5 bases; bases outside gene matches: 2. Per the germline V gene, CDR1 is SGDLS and CDR2 is YYNGEE. The CDR3 bases are TGTGCCAGCAGCCCGGGACAGGGGGACGAGCAGTACTTC. Protein: CASSPGQGDEQYF. Full variable domain (outside the CDR3, taken from reference TRBV9 and TRBJ2-7): DSGVTQTPKHLITATGQRVTLRCSPRSGDLSVYWYQQSLDQGLQFLIQYYNGEERAKGNILERFSAQQFPDLHSELNLSSLELGDSALYFCASSPGQGDEQYFGPGTRLTVT.

The chain has TRBV9 and TRBJ1-4; 11 positions agree with TRBD1. Germline V CDR1 and CDR2: SGDLS, YYNGEE. The junction had 6 bases not matched to a gene; V was cut back by 3 bases and J by 2 bases. CDR3 length: 17 amino acids. The CDR3 DNA is TGTGCCAGCAGCGAGGGGGACAGGGGGGGTACTAATGAAAAACTGTTTTTT. As protein: CASSEGDRGGTNEKLFF.

The genes are TRBV29-1 and TRBJ2-7; TRBD2 might be the D (6 bases). Germline V gene sequence: CDR1 SQVTM, CDR2 ANQGSEA. CDR3 length equals 16 residues. V was cut by 4 bases and J by 1 base, with 20 bases left in between. The CDR3, as DNA: TGCAGCGTTGGCAGTGCCGGGACTCAAAGTTCCTACGAGCAGTACTTC. Its translation: CSVGSAGTQSSYEQYF.

The chain couples TRBV4-3 to TRBJ1-4, with TRBD1 identical over 9 bases. CDR3 size: 16 residues. Looked up from germline, CDR1 is LGHNA and CDR2 is YSLEER. V lost 1 base and J lost 5; bases outside the gene matches: 5. The DNA for the CDR3 is TGCGCCAGCAGCCAAGTTCGCGACAGGGGGAATGAAAAACTGTTTTTT. Translated, it gives CASSQVRDRGNEKLFF.

This rearrangement joins TRBV5-1 to TRBJ2-1, with 9 positions matching TRBD2. There are 16 residues in the CDR3. J lost 8 bases, V lost 4 bases, and 13 bases had no gene match. The germline V gene has CDR1 SGHRS and CDR2 YFSETQ. CDR3 protein: CASSPMPGLAFDEQFF. DNA of the CDR3: TGCGCCAGCAGCCCCATGCCGGGACTAGCTTTCGATGAGCAGTTCTTC.

This clone is termed medium-sized. Written as DNA, the CDR3 is TGTGCCAGCAGCTCTAAGGACAGGGACAGGGGCTACGAGCAGTACTTC. Protein: CASSSKDRDRGYEQYF. The chain carries TRBV7-8 and TRBJ2-7, with TRBD1 identical over 10 bases. The length of the CDR3 is 16 residues. Germline CDR1 SGHVS, CDR2 FQNEAQ. The junction had 9 bases not matched to a gene; V was cut back by 4 bases and J by 3 bases. The whole variable domain, remainder taken from reference TRBV7-8 and TRBJ2-7, is GAGVSQSPRYKVAKRGQDVALRCDPISGHVSLFWYQQALGQGPEFLTYFQNEAQLDKSGLPSDRFFAERPEGSVSTLKIQRTQQEDSAVYLCASSSKDRDRGYEQYFGPGTRLTVT.

This clone was observed a handful of times. This likely traces to a read error, being one base from a far larger clone. CDR3 protein: CASSTGQGSEQYF. In DNA, the CDR3 is TGTGCCAGCAGCACCGGCCAGGGCTCCGAGCAGTACTTC. The chain combines TRBV7-6 with TRBJ2-7; weak D call: TRBD1 (5 bases). Trimming pared 5 bases from V and 6 bases from J, leaving 14 bases between. This CDR3 is 13 amino acids long. Germline V gene lookup returns CDR1 SGHVS and CDR2 FNYEAQ.

The V and J genes are TRBV7-9 and TRBJ1-4; D remains unclear. The V gene's germline CDR1 is SEHNR and CDR2 FQNEAQ (reference sequence). V was pared by 1 base and J by 5 bases, with 5 bases between. The CDR3 loop spans 13 amino acids. The CDR3 DNA reads as TGTGCCAGCAGCTTAGTGTTAAATGAAAAACTGTTTTTT. It is translated as CASSLVLNEKLFF.

The V call is TRBV4-3, the J call TRBJ2-7, with 9 bases identical to TRBD1. Germline assignment: CDR1 LGHNA and CDR2 YSLEER. The J segment lost 5 bases and the V segment lost 4 bases, leaving 9 bases of the junction unmatched. The CDR3 sequence is 15 residues long. CDR3 in amino acids: CASSPHRDRAHEQYF. CDR3 nucleotide sequence: TGCGCCAGCAGCCCACACCGGGACAGGGCCCACGAGCAGTACTTC.

In its sample, this clone was seen a few times. The chain joins TRBV4-3 to TRBJ2-7; maybe TRBD1 (6 bases). V lost 3 bases to trimming and J lost 2 bases, with 17 bases between them. The CDR3 contains 16 residues. The germline gives CDR1 LGHNA, CDR2 YSLEER. The CDR3 loop is CASSHPEDSEPYEQYF. CDR3 coding DNA: TGCGCCAGCAGCCATCCAGAGGACAGCGAACCCTACGAGCAGTACTTC.

The chain combines TRBV29-1 with TRBJ2-7; a weak D match, TRBD1 (5 bases). V lost 7 bases and J 0 bases, leaving 16 bases between the germline ends. This CDR3 is 14 amino acids long. The germline CDR1 and CDR2 sequences are SQVTM and ANQGSEA. As DNA, the CDR3 is TGCAGCGCCCTAAGTAAGACAGTCTCCTACGAGCAGTACTTC. It translates to CSALSKTVSYEQYF.

The chain links TRBV5-1 to TRBJ1-2; 9 positions match TRBD1. Germline-derived CDR1 and CDR2 are SGHRS and YFSETQ. The V gene end was trimmed by 3 bases and the J gene end by 0 bases; junction bases not matched to a gene: 6. This CDR3 contains 16 residues. The CDR3 DNA follows: TGCGCCAGCAGCTGGACAGGGGATACGGCTAACTATGGCTACACCTTC. Protein sequence: CASSWTGDTANYGYTF.

J is TRBJ1-1 and V is TRBV28, with D perhaps TRBD1 (5 bases). Germline-derived CDR1 and CDR2 are MDHEN and SYDVKM. The CDR3 spans 14 residues. The ends were cut back, 5 bases at V and 7 bases at J, with 17 bases in the middle. The CDR3 here is CASSNAGLIDEAFF. The DNA for the CDR3 is TGTGCCAGCAGTAACGCAGGGCTGATAGATGAAGCTTTCTTT.

The genes are TRBV27 and TRBJ2-7; D gene ambiguous. CDR1 and CDR2 from the germline V gene are MNHEY and SMNVEV (reference sequence). This CDR3 has 12 residues. Trimming pared 2 bases from V and 3 bases from J, leaving 5 bases between. This CDR3 reads CASSLNSYEQYF. Written as DNA, the CDR3 is TGTGCCAGCAGTTTAAACAGCTACGAGCAGTACTTC.

The chain recombines TRBV7-9 with TRBJ2-7; perhaps TRBD2 as D (5 bases). V was cut by 1 base and J by 0 bases, with 10 bases left in between. The germline V gene has CDR1 SEHNR and CDR2 FQNEAQ (reference sequence). The CDR3 has 15 residues. CDR3 sequence (DNA): TGTGCCAGCAGCTTAGTGACGGGAAGCTCCTACGAGCAGTACTTC. Its protein product is CASSLVTGSSYEQYF.

The chain uses TRBV4-3 and TRBJ1-4, with D uncertain. This CDR3 comprises 16 residues. Per germline, CDR1 LGHNA and CDR2 YSLEER. V was clipped by 0 bases and J by 5 bases, with 13 bases between them. Here the CDR3 DNA reads TGCGCCAGCAGCCAAGAAGACTGGACGGGGAATGAAAAACTGTTTTTT. The encoded protein is CASSQEDWTGNEKLFF.

V gene TRBV11-2 combines with J gene TRBJ2-7; 15 positions match TRBD2. The CDR3 is 17 residues long. J was trimmed by 4 bases and V by 4 bases; bases with no gene match: 8. The V gene's germline CDR1 is SGHAT and CDR2 FQNNGV. CDR3 in DNA: TGTGCCAGCAGCTACGGGACTAGCGGGGGGCTTGATTACGAGCAGTACTTC. This translates into CASSYGTSGGLDYEQYF. The full variable domain, with the rest looked up from reference TRBV11-2 and TRBJ2-7, is EAGVAQSPRYKIIEKRQSVAFWCNPISGHATLYWYQQILGQGPKLLIQFQNNGVVDDSQLPKDRFSAERLKGVDSTLKIQPAKLEDSAVYLCASSYGTSGGLDYEQYFGPGTRLTVT.